This T cell receptor (beta chain) was sequenced in a study of blood T cell repertoires in COVID-19. The CDR3 sequence is 16 residues long. V shed 0 bases and J 4 bases; nucleotides not matched to a gene: 7. CDR1 MGHRA and CDR2 YSYEKL come from the germline V gene. Data came from immunoSEQ multiplex PCR; TCRdb stores just in-frame clones and leaves some out. The top ten clones hold under 2.5% of a sample with about 260,000 clones, about 88% of them seen once. The receptor was derived from a man aged 25-45 years with active or convalescent COVID-19. Specimen: peripheral blood. J is TRBJ1-1 and V is TRBV4-1; 8 bases are shared with TRBD1. The DNA of the CDR3 is TGCGCCAGCAGCCAAGACTCGAGGACAGGGCGCACTGAAGCTTTCTTT. Translated, it gives CASSQDSRTGRTEAFF.